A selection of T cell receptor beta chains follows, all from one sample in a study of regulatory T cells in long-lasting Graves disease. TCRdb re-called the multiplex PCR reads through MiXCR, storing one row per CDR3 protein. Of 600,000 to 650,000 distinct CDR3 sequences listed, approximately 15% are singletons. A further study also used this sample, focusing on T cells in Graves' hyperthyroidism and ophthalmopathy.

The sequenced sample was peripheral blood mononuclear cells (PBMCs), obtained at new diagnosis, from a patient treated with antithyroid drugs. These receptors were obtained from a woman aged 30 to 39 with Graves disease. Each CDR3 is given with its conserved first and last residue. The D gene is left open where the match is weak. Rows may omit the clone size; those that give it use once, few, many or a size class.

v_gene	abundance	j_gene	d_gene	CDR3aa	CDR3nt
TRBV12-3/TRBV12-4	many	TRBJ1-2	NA	CASSLRPAHYGYTF	TGTGCCAGCAGTTTAAGGCCGGCCCACTATGGCTACACCTTC
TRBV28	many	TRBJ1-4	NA	CASSPPVGGGGEKLFF	TGTGCCAGCAGTCCCCCGGTGGGAGGGGGTGGTGAAAAACTGTTTTTT
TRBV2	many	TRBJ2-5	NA	CASKDGRIQETQYF	TGTGCCAGCAAGGACGGGAGAATTCAAGAGACCCAGTACTTC
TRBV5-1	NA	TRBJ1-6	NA	CASSLTGGGNSPLHF	TGCGCCAGCAGCCTTACAGGAGGTGGGAATTCACCCCTCCACTTT
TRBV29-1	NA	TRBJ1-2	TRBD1	CTISQGARGYTF	TGCACCATTAGCCAGGGGGCGCGGGGCTACACCTTC
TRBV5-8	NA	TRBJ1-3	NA	CASSRFHSGNTIYF	TGTGCCAGCAGCCGCTTCCACTCTGGAAACACCATATATTTT
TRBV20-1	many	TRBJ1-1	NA	CSAKPQVVTEAFF	TGCAGTGCTAAACCTCAGGTGGTCACTGAAGCTTTCTTT
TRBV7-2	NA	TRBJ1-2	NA	CASSLARLFYGYTF	TGTGCCAGCAGCTTAGCCAGACTTTTCTATGGCTACACCTTC
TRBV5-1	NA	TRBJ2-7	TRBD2	CASSLDAGAYEQYF	TGCGCCAGCAGCTTGGATGCGGGAGCCTACGAGCAGTACTTC
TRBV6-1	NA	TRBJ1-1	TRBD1	CASRALAGQGGTEAFF	TGTGCCAGCAGAGCCCTAGCGGGACAGGGGGGCACTGAAGCTTTCTTT
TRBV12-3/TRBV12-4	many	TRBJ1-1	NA	CASSLWFGADLNTEAFF	TGTGCCAGCAGTTTGTGGTTCGGGGCGGACTTGAATACTGAAGCTTTCTTT
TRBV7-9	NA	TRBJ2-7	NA	CASSQASSSPQRSYEQYF	TGTGCCAGCAGCCAAGCCTCGAGTTCTCCCCAGCGCTCCTACGAGCAGTACTTC
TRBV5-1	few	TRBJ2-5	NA	CASSLSPQGQRGQVGETQYF	TGCGCCAGCAGCTTGTCCCCACAGGGCCAGCGGGGCCAAGTCGGGGAGACCCAGTACTTC
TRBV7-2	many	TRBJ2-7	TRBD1	CASSAPGQGIYEQYF	TGTGCCAGCAGCGCCCCGGGACAGGGTATCTACGAGCAGTACTTC
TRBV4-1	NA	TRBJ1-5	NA	CASSQRLYDLGSNQPQHF	TGCGCCAGCAGCCAGCGGCTATACGACCTTGGGAGCAATCAGCCCCAGCATTTT
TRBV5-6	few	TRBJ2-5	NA	CASSLFREEQETQYF	TGTGCCAGCAGCTTGTTCCGGGAAGAGCAAGAGACCCAGTACTTC
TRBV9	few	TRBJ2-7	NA	CASSARAAGYEQYF	TGTGCCAGCAGCGCACGTGCAGCCGGATACGAGCAGTACTTC
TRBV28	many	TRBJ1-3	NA	CASSRPQGLGSGNTIYF	TGTGCCAGCAGCCGCCCACAGGGTCTGGGCTCTGGAAACACCATATATTTT
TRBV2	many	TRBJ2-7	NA	CASSVGSSYEQYF	TGTGCCAGCAGTGTGGGTAGCTCGTACGAGCAGTACTTC
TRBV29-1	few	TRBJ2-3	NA	CSVGVSTDTQYF	TGCAGCGTAGGGGTTAGCACAGATACGCAGTATTTT
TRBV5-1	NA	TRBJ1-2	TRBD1	CASSVGDSDNYGYTF	TGCGCCAGCAGCGTAGGGGACAGTGATAACTATGGCTACACCTTC
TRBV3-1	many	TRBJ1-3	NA	CASSQRAVRSGNTIYF	TGTGCCAGCAGCCAAAGGGCGGTCAGATCTGGAAACACCATATATTTT
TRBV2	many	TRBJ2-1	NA	CASSDYQHYNEQFF	TGTGCCAGCAGCGACTATCAACACTACAATGAGCAGTTCTTC
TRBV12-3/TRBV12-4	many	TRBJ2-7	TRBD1	CASGGQPFSYEQYF	TGTGCCAGCGGGGGACAGCCGTTCTCCTACGAGCAGTACTTC
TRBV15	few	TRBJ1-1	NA	CATSRDQTNTEAFF	TGTGCCACCAGCAGAGACCAAACTAACACTGAAGCTTTCTTT
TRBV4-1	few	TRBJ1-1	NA	CASSLGTVPSMNTEAFF	TGCGCCAGCAGCCTCGGGACGGTGCCCTCCATGAACACTGAAGCTTTCTTT
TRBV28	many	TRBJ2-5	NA	CASSFTETQYF	TGTGCCAGCAGTTTCACTGAGACCCAGTACTTC
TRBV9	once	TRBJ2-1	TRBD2	CASSVESGGLTSNEQFF	TGTGCCAGCAGCGTAGAATCGGGAGGGCTCACGAGCAATGAGCAGTTCTTC
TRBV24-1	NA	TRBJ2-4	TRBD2	CATRIPGLAGEPGNIQYF	TGTGCCACCAGGATACCGGGACTAGCGGGGGAGCCAGGAAACATTCAGTACTTC
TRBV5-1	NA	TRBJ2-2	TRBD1	CASSFTQGWQAGELFF	TGCGCCAGCAGTTTTACACAGGGGTGGCAGGCCGGGGAGCTGTTTTTT
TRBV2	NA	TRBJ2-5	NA	CASRMVGIKETQYF	TGTGCCAGCAGAATGGTAGGAATTAAAGAGACCCAGTACTTC
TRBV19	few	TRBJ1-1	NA	CASSIFGGEAFF	TGTGCCAGTAGTATTTTCGGCGGTGAAGCTTTCTTT
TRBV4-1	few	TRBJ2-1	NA	CASSQEDYFNEQFF	TGCGCCAGCAGCCAAGAGGACTATTTCAATGAGCAGTTCTTC
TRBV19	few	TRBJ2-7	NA	CASSTLGATYEQYF	TGTGCCAGTAGTACCCTTGGGGCTACCTACGAGCAGTACTTC
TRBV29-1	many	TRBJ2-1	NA	CSVEASSALLNEQFF	TGCAGCGTTGAAGCCTCCTCTGCTTTACTAAATGAGCAGTTCTTC
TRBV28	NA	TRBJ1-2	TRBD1	CASSFLYSTGVGYTF	TGTGCCAGCAGTTTTCTCTACTCGACAGGGGTCGGCTACACCTTC
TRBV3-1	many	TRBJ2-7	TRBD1	CASRSGGEQYF	TGTGCCAGTCGCTCAGGGGGCGAGCAGTACTTC
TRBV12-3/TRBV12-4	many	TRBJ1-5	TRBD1	CASSSGTGSSSNQPQHF	TGTGCCAGCAGTTCCGGGACAGGGTCATCTAGCAATCAGCCCCAGCATTTT
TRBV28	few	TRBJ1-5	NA	CASRQDSNQPQHF	TGTGCCAGCCGACAGGATAGCAATCAGCCCCAGCATTTT
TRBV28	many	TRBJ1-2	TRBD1	CASSWGTGDYGYTF	TGTGCCAGCAGTTGGGGGACAGGGGACTATGGCTACACCTTC
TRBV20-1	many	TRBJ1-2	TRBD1	CSAPDRRAPAIGYTF	TGCAGTGCCCCGGACAGGAGGGCACCTGCTATAGGATACACCTTC
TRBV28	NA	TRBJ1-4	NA	CASSLGGPYEKLFF	TGTGCCAGCAGTTTAGGGGGGCCTTATGAAAAACTGTTTTTT
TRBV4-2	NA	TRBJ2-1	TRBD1	CASSLDRDSYNEQFF	TGTGCCAGCAGCCTGGACAGGGACTCCTACAATGAGCAGTTCTTC
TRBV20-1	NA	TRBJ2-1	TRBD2	CSARVYSGSVWEQFF	TGCAGTGCTAGAGTCTATAGCGGGAGTGTTTGGGAGCAGTTCTTC
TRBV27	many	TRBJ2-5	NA	CASRGETQYF	TGTGCCAGCAGGGGAGAGACCCAGTACTTC
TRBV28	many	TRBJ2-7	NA	CASSAVPTGSSYEQYF	TGTGCCAGCAGTGCTGTCCCGACAGGCAGCTCCTACGAGCAGTACTTC
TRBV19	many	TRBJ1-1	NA	CASSFSVGSEAFF	TGTGCCAGTAGCTTTTCCGTCGGGAGTGAAGCTTTCTTT
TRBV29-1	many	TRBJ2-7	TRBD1	CSVEMGDRATYEQYF	TGCAGCGTTGAGATGGGGGACAGGGCAACCTACGAGCAGTACTTC
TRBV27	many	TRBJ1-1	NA	CASSPNGLMNTEAFF	TGTGCCAGCAGTCCCAACGGCCTAATGAACACTGAAGCTTTCTTT
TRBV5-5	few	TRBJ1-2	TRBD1	CASSPQGALGYTF	TGTGCCAGCAGCCCACAGGGGGCTCTAGGCTACACCTTC
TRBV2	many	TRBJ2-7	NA	CASSEQRSSYEQYF	TGTGCCAGCAGTGAACAGCGGAGCTCCTACGAGCAGTACTTC
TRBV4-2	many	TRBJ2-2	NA	CASSQGGGRTGELFF	TGTGCCAGCAGCCAAGGGGGGGGGCGCACCGGGGAGCTGTTTTTT
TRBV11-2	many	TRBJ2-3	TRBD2	CASSLTASGRDTQYF	TGTGCCAGCAGCTTAACGGCTAGCGGGAGGGATACGCAGTATTTT